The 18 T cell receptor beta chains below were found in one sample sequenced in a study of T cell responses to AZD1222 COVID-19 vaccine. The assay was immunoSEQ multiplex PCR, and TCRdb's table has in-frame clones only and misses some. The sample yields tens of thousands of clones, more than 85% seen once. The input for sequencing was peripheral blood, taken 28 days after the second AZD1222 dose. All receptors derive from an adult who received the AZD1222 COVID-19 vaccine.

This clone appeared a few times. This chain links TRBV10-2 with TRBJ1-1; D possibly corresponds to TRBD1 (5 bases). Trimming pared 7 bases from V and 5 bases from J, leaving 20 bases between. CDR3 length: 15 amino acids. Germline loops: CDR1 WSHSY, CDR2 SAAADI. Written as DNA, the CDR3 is TGCGCCAGCAAATCAGGGAGGGAGAGCCCTACTGAAGCTTTCTTT. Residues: CASKSGRESPTEAFF.

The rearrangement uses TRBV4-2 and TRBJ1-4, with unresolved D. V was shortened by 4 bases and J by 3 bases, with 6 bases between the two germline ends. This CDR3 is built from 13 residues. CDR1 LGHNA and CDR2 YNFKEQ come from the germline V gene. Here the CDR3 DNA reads TGTGCCAGCAGCCTTCGGGCTAATGAAAAACTGTTTTTT. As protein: CASSLRANEKLFF.

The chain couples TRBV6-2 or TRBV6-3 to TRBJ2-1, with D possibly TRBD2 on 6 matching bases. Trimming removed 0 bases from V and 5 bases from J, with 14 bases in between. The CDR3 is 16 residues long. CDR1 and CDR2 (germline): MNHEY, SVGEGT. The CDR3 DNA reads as TGTGCCAGCAGTTACTCGCAACGGGAGACCCACAATGAGCAGTTCTTC. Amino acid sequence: CASSYSQRETHNEQFF.

The CDR3 coding sequence is TGTGCCAGCAGCCGAGGGACTAGCGGAGCCAACAATGAGCAGTTCTTC. Translating it yields CASSRGTSGANNEQFF. V and J are TRBV25-1 and TRBJ2-1; 11 bases line up with TRBD2. Trimming took 6 bases from V and 5 from J; bases not matched to a gene: 9. CDR3 size: 16 residues. CDR1 and CDR2 (germline): MGHDK, SYGVNS.

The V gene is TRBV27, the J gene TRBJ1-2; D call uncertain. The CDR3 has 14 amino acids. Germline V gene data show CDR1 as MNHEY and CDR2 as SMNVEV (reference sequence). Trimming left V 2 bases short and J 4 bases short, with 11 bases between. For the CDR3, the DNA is TGTGCCAGCAGTTTAACCCCAGGAGGCTATGGCTACACCTTC. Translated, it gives CASSLTPGGYGYTF.

CDR3 region: CASSRLADGTTRYNEQFF. CDR3 coding DNA: TGTGCCAGCAGCCGACTCGCAGACGGGACTACAAGATACAATGAGCAGTTCTTC. This rearrangement joins TRBV6-6 to TRBJ2-1; TRBD2 aligns across 7 bases. Germline lookup yields CDR1 MNHNY and CDR2 SVGAGI (reference sequence). V was pared by 6 bases and J by 4 bases, with 18 bases of the junction left unmatched. There are 18 residues in the CDR3.

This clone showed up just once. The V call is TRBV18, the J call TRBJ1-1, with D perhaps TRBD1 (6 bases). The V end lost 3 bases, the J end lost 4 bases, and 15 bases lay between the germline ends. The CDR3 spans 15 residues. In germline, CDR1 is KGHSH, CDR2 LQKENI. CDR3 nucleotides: TGTGCCAGCTCACCCTTTCGGGGGCGGGGCACTGAAGCTTTCTTT. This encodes CASSPFRGRGTEAFF.

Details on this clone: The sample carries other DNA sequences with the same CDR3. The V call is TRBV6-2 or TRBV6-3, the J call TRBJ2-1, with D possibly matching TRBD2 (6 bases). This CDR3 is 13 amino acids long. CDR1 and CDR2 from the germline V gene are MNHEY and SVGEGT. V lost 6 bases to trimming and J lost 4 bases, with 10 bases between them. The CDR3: CASSLASYNEQFF. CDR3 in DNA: TGTGCCAGCAGCCTAGCGAGTTACAATGAGCAGTTCTTC.

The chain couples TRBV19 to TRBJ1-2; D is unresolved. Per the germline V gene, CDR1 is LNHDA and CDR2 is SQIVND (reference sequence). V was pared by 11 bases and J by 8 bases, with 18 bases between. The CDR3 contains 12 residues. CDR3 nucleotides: TGTGCCTCCCAGGAAGGTTTCGAGGGCTACACCTTC. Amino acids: CASQEGFEGYTF.

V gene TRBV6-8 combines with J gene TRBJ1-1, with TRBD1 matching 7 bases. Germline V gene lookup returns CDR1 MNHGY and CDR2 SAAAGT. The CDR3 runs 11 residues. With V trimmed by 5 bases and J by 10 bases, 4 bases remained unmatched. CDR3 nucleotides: TGTGCCAGCAGTGAGGGGGCCATAGCTTTCTTT. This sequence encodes CASSEGAIAFF.

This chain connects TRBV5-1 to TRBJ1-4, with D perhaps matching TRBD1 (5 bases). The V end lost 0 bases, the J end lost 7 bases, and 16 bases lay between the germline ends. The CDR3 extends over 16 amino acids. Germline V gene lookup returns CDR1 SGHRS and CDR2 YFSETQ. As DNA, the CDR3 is TGCGCCAGCAGCTTGGAAGGTTTGGGGGGTAGTGAAAAACTGTTTTTT. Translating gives CASSLEGLGGSEKLFF. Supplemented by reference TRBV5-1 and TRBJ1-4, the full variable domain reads KAGVTQTPRYLIKTRGQQVTLSCSPISGHRSVSWYQQTPGQGLQFLFEYFSETQRNKGNFPGRFSGRQFSNSRSEMNVSTLELGDSALYLCASSLEGLGGSEKLFFGSGTQLSVL.

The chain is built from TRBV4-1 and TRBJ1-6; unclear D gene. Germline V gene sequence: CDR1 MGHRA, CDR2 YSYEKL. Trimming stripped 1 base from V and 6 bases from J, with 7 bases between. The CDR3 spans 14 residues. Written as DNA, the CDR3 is TGCGCCAGCAGCCAAGTTGCCCTTAATTCACCCCTCCACTTT. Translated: CASSQVALNSPLHF.

The CDR3 DNA sequence: TGTGCCAGCAGCAGCGACAGGGGGAATGAGCAGTTCTTC. This codes for CASSSDRGNEQFF. The chain recombines TRBV6-2 or TRBV6-3 with TRBJ2-1; TRBD1 matches 9 bases. This CDR3 comprises 13 residues. Germline values: CDR1 MNHEY, CDR2 SVGEGT. V lost 6 bases to trimming and J lost 7 bases; unmatched junction nucleotides: 4.

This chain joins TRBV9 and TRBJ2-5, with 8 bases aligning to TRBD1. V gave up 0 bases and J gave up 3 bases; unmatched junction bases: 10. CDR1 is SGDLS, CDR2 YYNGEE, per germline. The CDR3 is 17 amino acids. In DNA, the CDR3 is TGTGCCAGCAGCGTAGCTTATGGATCGGGACAGGAAGAGACCCAGTACTTC. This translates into CASSVAYGSGQEETQYF.

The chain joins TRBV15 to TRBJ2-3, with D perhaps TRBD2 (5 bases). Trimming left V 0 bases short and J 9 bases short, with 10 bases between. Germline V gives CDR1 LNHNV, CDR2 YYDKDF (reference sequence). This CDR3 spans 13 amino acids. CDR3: CATSRDSGETQYF. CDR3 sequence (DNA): TGTGCCACCAGCAGAGATAGTGGGGAGACGCAGTATTTT.

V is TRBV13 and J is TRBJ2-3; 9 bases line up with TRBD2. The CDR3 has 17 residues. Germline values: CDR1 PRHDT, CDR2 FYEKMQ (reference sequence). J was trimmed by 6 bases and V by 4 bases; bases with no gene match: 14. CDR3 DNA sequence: TGTGCCAGCAGCTCAGCGGGAGGATTCTTCCCTACGGATACGCAGTATTTT. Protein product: CASSSAGGFFPTDTQYF.

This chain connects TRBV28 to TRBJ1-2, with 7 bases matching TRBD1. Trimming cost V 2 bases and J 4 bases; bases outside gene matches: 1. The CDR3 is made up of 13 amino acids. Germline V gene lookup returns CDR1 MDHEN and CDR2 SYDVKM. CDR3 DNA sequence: TGTGCCAGCAGTTTACAGGGGGGCTATGGCTACACCTTC. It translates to CASSLQGGYGYTF.

The CDR3 DNA follows: TGTGCCAGCAGCGGAGGGACTAGCGGACTCACAGATACGCAGTATTTT. Protein: CASSGGTSGLTDTQYF. J is TRBJ2-3 and V is TRBV7-2, with 11 nucleotides matching TRBD2. The trim removed 5 bases at V and 2 bases at J, leaving 6 bases unmatched. The CDR3 runs to 16 residues. The V gene's germline CDR1 is SGHTA and CDR2 FQGNSA.